Sequencing of this TCR beta chain was carried out in a study of beta chain features in type 1 diabetes. Findings of the study overall: In the patient group, naive, central memory and Treg TCRB repertoires seemed more alike than in the healthy donor group. With patients and controls alike, PCR might favor shorter templates to an equal degree.

As regards this clone: The antigen remains undetermined.

Expressed TCRB transcripts were sequenced because the isolated RNA had all been reverse transcribed beforehand. Libraries were prepared by immunoSEQ multiplex PCR; TCRdb keeps only in-frame clonotypes and omits some of them. The table has hundreds of thousands of clones, roughly 13% seen once. Sorted CD4+ subsets: naive, central memory, regulatory, stem cell-like memory (CD45RO/CCR7/CD25/CD127/CD95/CD27 panel). CDR3 length: 13 residues. V shed 3 bases and J shed 1 base, with 9 bases lying between them. The V gene's germline CDR1 is GTSNPN and CDR2 SVGIG (reference sequence). The receptor's source is a man younger than 35 in good health. The V gene is TRBV30, the J gene TRBJ1-1, with D hard to call. Sample: naive CD4+ T cells from blood. The CDR3 is CAWSPVSNTEAFF. DNA for the CDR3: TGTGCCTGGAGCCCGGTTTCGAACACTGAAGCTTTCTTT. Variable domain in full (rest from reference TRBV30 and TRBJ1-1): SQTIHQWPATLVQPVGSPLSLECTVEGTSNPNLYWYRQAAGRGLQLLFYSVGIGQISSEVPQNLSASRPQDRQFILSSKKLLLSDSGFYLCAWSPVSNTEAFFGQGTRLTVV.